This T cell receptor beta chain was sequenced for a study of blood T cell repertoires in COVID-19. Study summary: PBMCs, B-cell-depleted T cells, or T cells provided the cDNA or gDNA that made up the material.

Original methodology: The assay estimated nucleated cells by amplifying reference gene primers. Clones were read by immunoSEQ multiplex PCR, and TCRdb kept only the in-frame ones, dropping some. Clone size and V and J calls were adopted from that table, with D and trimming inferred from the DNA. Of hundreds of thousands of clones in the sample, approximately 82% were seen once. V shed 6 bases and J shed 0 bases, with 8 bases lying between them. This CDR3 region has 14 residues. Per the germline V gene, CDR1 is LNHDA and CDR2 is SQIVND (reference sequence). The sequence derives from a woman in her fifties or sixties with acute or convalescent COVID-19. The rearrangement uses TRBV19 and TRBJ2-2; D is ambiguous. Sequenced sample: peripheral blood. CDR3 DNA: TGTGCCAGTAGGTTTCGGGCGAACACCGGGGAGCTGTTTTTT. Its translation is CASRFRANTGELFF.